This TCR beta chain emerged from a study of vaccination effects on CD4 cells after COVID-19. Worth noting for this clone: Its antigen is unknown.

The length of the CDR3 is 15 residues. In germline, CDR1 is ENHRY, CDR2 SYGVKD. With 5 bases removed from V and 0 bases from J, the gap between germline ends came to 13 bases. Under the ViraFEST assay, PBMC were stimulated with viral peptide pools so that antigen-specific CD4+ T cells expanded. Sequencing was performed afterwards. It was after approximately 11 days of culture that CD4+ T cells were isolated. Nobody among the vaccine recipients had prior SARS-CoV-2 infection (nucleocapsid antibodies were negative). With 8.5 to 10 ug/ml peptides and 10 IU/ml IL-2, over 1.5 million PBMC per well were cultured. Profiled with immunoSEQ multiplex PCR; TCRdb holds only in-frame clones, not every one. The profile shows about 70,000 clones, approximately 80% of them singletons.

This chain joins TRBV10-3 and TRBJ2-5; D might be TRBD1 (6 bases). The sequencing used CD4+ T cells from PBMCs cultured with SARS-CoV-2 spike peptides, collected before COVID-19 vaccination. The source is a human donor who received a COVID-19 vaccine. The CDR3 region has the DNA TGTGCCATCAGTCAATCGACAGGAGACCAAGAGACCCAGTACTTC. The encoded protein is CAISQSTGDQETQYF.